Shown below are 14 T cell receptor beta chains from a single sample sequenced in a study of OX40 agonist ivuxolimab in advanced cancers. This table comes from immunoSEQ multiplex PCR, and its TCRdb copy is limited to in-frame clones, with some not included. The sample holds about 89,000 clones, roughly 88% seen once. Material: CD4+ or CD8+ T cells sorted from blood, obtained in a trial of the OX40 agonist ivuxolimab. These receptor sequences come from an adult with an advanced solid tumor such as melanoma, head and neck, liver or kidney cancer.

CDR3 sequence reads: CASAGRGNTIYF. CDR3 DNA sequence: TGTGCCAGCGCCGGTCGTGGAAACACCATATATTTT. The V and J genes are TRBV2 and TRBJ1-3; D is uncertain. The V and J ends lost 8 bases and 3 bases respectively, with 8 bases between them. This CDR3 is 12 amino acids long. Looked up from germline, CDR1 is SNHLY and CDR2 is FYNNEI.

V is TRBV2 and J is TRBJ1-3, with TRBD1 as a possible D gene (6 bases). The germline V and J ends were trimmed by 5 bases and 0 bases, with 11 bases remaining between them. This CDR3 has 15 amino acids. Germline CDR1 is SNHLY and CDR2 is FYNNEI. CDR3 in amino acids: CASSKDSNSGNTIYF. The DNA for the CDR3 is TGTGCCAGCAGTAAGGACAGCAACTCTGGAAACACCATATATTTT.

This chain uses TRBV9 with TRBJ2-2, with 14 positions matching TRBD2. Germline lookup yields CDR1 SGDLS and CDR2 YYNGEE. V was clipped by 4 bases and J by 7 bases; unmatched bases: 9. This CDR3 has 17 residues. Here the CDR3 DNA reads TGTGCCAGCAGCCCCCCATCCGGACTAGCGGGGGGCGGGGAGCTGTTTTTT. Its protein product is CASSPPSGLAGGGELFF.

The chain couples TRBV7-6 to TRBJ2-1; D is undetermined. CDR1 and CDR2 from the germline V gene are SGHVS and FNYEAQ. Trimming pared 6 bases from V and 4 bases from J, leaving 19 bases between. The CDR3 is 16 residues long. In nucleotides, the CDR3 is TGTGCCAGCAGTAGTCAGGCGCCACATACTTACAATGAGCAGTTCTTC. Encoded protein: CASSSQAPHTYNEQFF.

This chain connects TRBV5-1 to TRBJ2-7, with D perhaps being TRBD1 or TRBD2 (5 bases each). CDR1 and CDR2 from the germline V gene are SGHRS and YFSETQ. V dropped 2 bases and J dropped 0 bases, with 9 bases sitting between them. The CDR3 runs 14 residues. CDR3 sequence (DNA): TGCGCCAGCAGCTTCGGGACGGTCTCCTACGAGCAGTACTTC. Its translation: CASSFGTVSYEQYF.

V and J are TRBV27 and TRBJ1-1, with unresolved D. The ends were cut back, 8 bases at V and 4 bases at J, with 14 bases in the middle. CDR3 length: 13 amino acids. From germline, CDR1 is MNHEY and CDR2 SMNVEV (reference sequence). The CDR3 here is CASARESRTEAFF. The CDR3 DNA follows: TGTGCCAGCGCAAGGGAGAGTCGCACTGAAGCTTTCTTT.

The rearrangement joins TRBV2 to TRBJ2-3; 8 bases fit TRBD1. This CDR3 contains 16 residues. Germline V lookup: CDR1 SNHLY, CDR2 FYNNEI. V lost 4 bases to trimming and J lost 2 bases; unmatched junction nucleotides: 8. This chain's CDR3 is CASSARDRRFTDTQYF. CDR3 DNA sequence: TGTGCCAGCAGTGCCCGGGACAGGCGGTTCACAGATACGCAGTATTTT.

This chain connects TRBV11-2 to TRBJ1-1, with 8 nucleotides matching TRBD1. This CDR3 region has 13 residues. The V segment lost 3 bases and the J segment 4 bases; nucleotides outside the gene matches: 1. CDR1 and CDR2 from the germline V gene are SGHAT and FQNNGV. The CDR3: CASSFQGATEAFF. DNA of the CDR3: TGTGCCAGCAGCTTCCAGGGGGCCACTGAAGCTTTCTTT.

The chain carries TRBV6-6 and TRBJ2-5; the match to TRBD1 covers 9 bases. CDR1 is MNHNY, CDR2 SVGAGI, per germline (reference sequence). This CDR3 is 15 amino acids long. The V segment lost 2 bases and the J segment 5 bases; nucleotides outside the gene matches: 6. The CDR3 loop is CASSYPGGQGETQYF. The CDR3, as DNA: TGTGCCAGCAGTTACCCCGGCGGACAGGGGGAGACCCAGTACTTC.

The CDR3 DNA follows: TGTGCCAGTAGTATATCGGCGTCCGGGGGTGGCTACACCTTC. Amino acids: CASSISASGGGYTF. J is TRBJ1-2 and V is TRBV19; tentatively, D is TRBD1 (5 bases). CDR1 is LNHDA and CDR2 is SQIVND in the germline V gene (reference sequence). The CDR3 covers 14 residues. The V end lost 2 bases, the J end lost 7 bases, and 14 bases lay between the germline ends.

The V and J genes are TRBV7-9 and TRBJ1-5, with TRBD1 as a possible D gene (6 bases). V dropped 1 base and J dropped 0 bases, with 10 bases sitting between them. The V gene's germline CDR1 is SEHNR and CDR2 FQNEAQ (reference sequence). CDR3 length equals 16 residues. DNA for the CDR3: TGTGCCAGCAGCTTAGAGGGGGGCTATAGCAATCAGCCCCAGCATTTT. It encodes CASSLEGGYSNQPQHF.

The V gene is TRBV7-8, the J gene TRBJ1-2; no firm D call. The CDR3 extends over 14 amino acids. V shed 1 base and J shed 1 base, with 7 bases lying between them. Germline CDR1 is SGHVS and CDR2 is FQNEAQ. The CDR3 nucleotides read TGTGCCAGCAGCTTAGGCAGTCTTAACTATGGCTACACCTTC. This translates into CASSLGSLNYGYTF.

This clone was recorded only once. The same CDR3 also results from other DNA sequences found in this sample. The J gene is TRBJ2-3, the V gene TRBV11-3; possibly TRBD1 or TRBD2 for D (5 bases each). CDR3 size: 14 residues. Germline V gives CDR1 SGHNT, CDR2 YENEEA. Trimming stripped 5 bases from V and 6 bases from J, with 15 bases between. CDR3 loop: CASSGGRWGDTQYF. CDR3 nucleotide sequence: TGTGCCAGCAGCGGCGGGCGGTGGGGGGATACGCAGTATTTT.

V usage is TRBV27 and J usage is TRBJ1-1, with D perhaps TRBD1 (5 bases). Germline-derived CDR1 and CDR2 are MNHEY and SMNVEV (reference sequence). This CDR3 is built from 14 residues. Deletions cut 5 bases from V and 8 bases from J, with 18 bases between. The CDR3 DNA reads TGTGCCAGCAGTCCAATGGGACGGCCGGGGGAAGCTTTCTTT. The encoded protein is CASSPMGRPGEAFF.